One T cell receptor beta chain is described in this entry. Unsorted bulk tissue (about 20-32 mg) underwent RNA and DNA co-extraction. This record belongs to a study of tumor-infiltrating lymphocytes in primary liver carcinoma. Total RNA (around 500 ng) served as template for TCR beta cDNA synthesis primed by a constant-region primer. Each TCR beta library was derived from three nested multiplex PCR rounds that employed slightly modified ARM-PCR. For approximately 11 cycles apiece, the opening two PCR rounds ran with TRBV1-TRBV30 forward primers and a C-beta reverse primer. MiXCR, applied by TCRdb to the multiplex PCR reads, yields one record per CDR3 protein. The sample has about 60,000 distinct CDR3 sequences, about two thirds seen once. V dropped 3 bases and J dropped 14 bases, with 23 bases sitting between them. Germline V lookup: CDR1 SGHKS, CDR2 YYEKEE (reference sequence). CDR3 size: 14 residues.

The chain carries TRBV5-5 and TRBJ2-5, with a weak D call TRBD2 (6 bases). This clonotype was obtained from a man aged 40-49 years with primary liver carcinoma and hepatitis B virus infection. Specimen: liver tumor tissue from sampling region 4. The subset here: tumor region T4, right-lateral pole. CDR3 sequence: CASSSKTRGETNYF. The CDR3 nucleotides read TGTGCCAGCAGCTCGAAGACTAGGGGAGAGACCAATTACTTC.